This T cell receptor (beta chain) was identified in a study of metastatic and nonmetastatic thyroid tumors. Study-level information: The comparison covered peripheral blood and tumor or nodule tissue in malignant and benign thyroid patients.

This clone was detected many times. Its specificity is unknown. The CDR3 consists of 13 residues. The germline V and J ends were trimmed by 10 bases and 3 bases, with 15 bases remaining between them. Whole-study results and caveats: Benign nodules were reported to have significantly lower TCR beta diversity than malignant thyroid tumors, in blood and tumor.

Among the patients, none had received any treatment before thyroid surgery. Per the original methods: The study's classifier, a distant-metastasis tool for papillary thyroid cancer, was built using CDR3 differences across clinicopathological groups. Using MiXCR, TCRdb reanalyzed the PCR reads. None of the V and J calls come from the authors' own analysis; TCRdb made them. This sample yields over 65,000 clones, of which 9.5% to 15% are seen a single time; roughly 8.2% belongs to the top ten. The chain is built from TRBV5-3 and TRBJ2-3, with D maybe TRBD2 (7 bases). Being an ORF, TRBV5-3 has a function that is uncertain. The sequence was obtained from a female donor with papillary thyroid cancer or a benign thyroid nodule (not recorded which). Some clones in this sample may be carry-over from other donors' samples. The sample consisted of tumor tissue. CDR3 residues: CAHRGGGTDTQYF. The CDR3, as DNA: TGTGCCCATCGAGGGGGGGGAACAGATACGCAGTATTTT.